This T cell receptor (beta chain) was recovered during a study of T-cell reconstitution after alpha-beta-depleted transplantation in children. Unique molecular identifiers were used to barcode this TCRbeta library. MiXCR, applied by TCRdb to the PCR reads, yields one record per CDR3 protein. The sample lists around 380,000 distinct CDR3 sequences; 9.5% to 13% were seen once. This specimen was PBMCs from the stem cell graft donor, taken from the stem cell graft. This clonotype was sampled from a human donor who donated a stem cell graft to a child with acute myeloid leukemia.

Here the CDR3 DNA reads TGTGCCAGCAGCCAAACCAGAGTCACTGAAGCTTTCTTT. Translating it yields CASSQTRVTEAFF. The rearrangement joins TRBV12-3 or TRBV12-4 to TRBJ1-1; no definite D call. The CDR3 is 13 residues long. Trimming cost V 6 bases and J 4 bases, with 12 bases left between them.